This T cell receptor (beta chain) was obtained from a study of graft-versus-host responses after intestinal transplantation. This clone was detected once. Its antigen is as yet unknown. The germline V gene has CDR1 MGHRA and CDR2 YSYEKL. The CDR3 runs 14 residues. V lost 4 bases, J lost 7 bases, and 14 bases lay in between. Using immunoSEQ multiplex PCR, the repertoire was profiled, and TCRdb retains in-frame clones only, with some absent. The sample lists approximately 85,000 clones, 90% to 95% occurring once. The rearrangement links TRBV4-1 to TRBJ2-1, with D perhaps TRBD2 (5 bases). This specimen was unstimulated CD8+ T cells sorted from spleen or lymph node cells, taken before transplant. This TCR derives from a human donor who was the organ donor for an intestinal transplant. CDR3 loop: CASSRQDSGNEQFF. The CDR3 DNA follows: TGCGCCAGCAGCCGTCAAGACTCGGGAAATGAGCAGTTCTTC.